This TCR beta chain derives from a study of vaccination and CD4 T cells after COVID-19. Study context: Participants, all vaccine recipients, received two doses of either BNT162b2 or mRNA-1273. Overlapping spike peptides of SARS-CoV-2, HCoV-NL63, HCoV-OC43 and HCoV-229E stimulated the cells. Study conclusions and caveats: There were relatively few convalescent patients studied, and there were no early post-infection timepoints.

As regards this clonotype: What it binds is not known.

The time point: late sampling 161 to 241 days after vaccination in a few convalescent patients. Specified treatment: 10-day PBMC culture with coronavirus spike peptide pools or control peptides (ViraFEST assay). Sequencing of cultured CD4+ T cell DNA used the Oncomine TCR Beta short-read assay. One entry per CDR3 protein, called by TCRdb with MiXCR from the PCR reads. The sample yields about 20,000 distinct CDR3 sequences, under 40% seen once. The TCR comes from a human donor who had recovered from COVID-19. The sequencing here drew on CD4+ T cells from blood, cultured in vitro, taken about 7 months after SARS-CoV-2 vaccination.

For the CDR3, the DNA is TGTGCCAGTAGCCTCGACAGGGCTTACGACAACTATGGCTACACCTTC. Translating gives CASSLDRAYDNYGYTF. This rearrangement joins TRBV19 to TRBJ1-2, with 7 bases fitting TRBD1. Trimming removed 6 bases from V and 2 bases from J; junction bases left unmatched: 12. The CDR3 runs to 16 residues. CDR1 and CDR2 from the germline V gene are LNHDA and SQIVND (reference sequence).